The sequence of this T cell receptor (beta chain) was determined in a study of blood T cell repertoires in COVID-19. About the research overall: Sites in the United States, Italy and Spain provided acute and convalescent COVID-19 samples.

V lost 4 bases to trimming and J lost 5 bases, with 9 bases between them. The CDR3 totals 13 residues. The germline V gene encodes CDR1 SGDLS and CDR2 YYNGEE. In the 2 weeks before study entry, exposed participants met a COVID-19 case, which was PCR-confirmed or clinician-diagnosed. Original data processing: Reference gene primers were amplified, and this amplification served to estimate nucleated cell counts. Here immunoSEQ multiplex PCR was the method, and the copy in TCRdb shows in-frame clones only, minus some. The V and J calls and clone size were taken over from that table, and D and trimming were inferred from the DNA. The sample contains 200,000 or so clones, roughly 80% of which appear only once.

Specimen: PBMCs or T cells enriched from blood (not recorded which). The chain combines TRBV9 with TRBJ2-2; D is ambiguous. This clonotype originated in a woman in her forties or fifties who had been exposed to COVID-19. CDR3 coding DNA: TGTGCCAGCAGCCCCCCCCGGACCGGGGAGCTGTTTTTT. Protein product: CASSPPRTGELFF.